This is a list of T cell receptor beta chains from one sample in a study of shared clonotypes between healthy human individuals. Repertoires were generated with immunoSEQ multiplex PCR, while TCRdb's copy carries only in-frame clones and drops some. The table includes 1.4 million or so clones, approximately 98.5% detected once. Sequenced material: naive CD4+ T cells sorted from blood. These receptors came from a man aged 25-45 years in good health. Both conserved end residues are part of each CDR3. The D gene is left open where the match is weak. The size entry is marked missing in some rows and otherwise reads once, few, many or a size class.

>.|TRBV18|TRBJ2-3|.
CASSPLHTRDTQYF
TGTGCCAGCTCACCTCTTCACACGCGGGATACGCAGTATTTT
>.|TRBV4-2|TRBJ1-5|.
CASSQDNRNQPQHF
TGTGCCAGCAGCCAAGATAACCGCAATCAGCCCCAGCATTTT
>.|TRBV5-8|TRBJ1-1|.
CASSLVDVNTEAFF
TGTGCCAGCAGCTTGGTGGACGTAAACACTGAAGCTTTCTTT
>.|TRBV29-1|TRBJ2-1|.
CSVEGGGKVKYNEQFF
TGCAGCGTTGAAGGCGGTGGGAAAGTTAAGTACAATGAGCAGTTCTTC
>.|TRBV25-1|TRBJ1-5|.
CASSESRSQNQPQHF
TGTGCCAGCAGTGAAAGTCGGTCTCAAAATCAGCCCCAGCATTTT
>.|TRBV6-5|TRBJ1-2|.
CASSSGSSRGYTF
TGTGCCAGCAGTTCCGGTAGCAGCCGCGGCTACACCTTC
>.|TRBV18|TRBJ2-2|.
CASSSRRANTGELFF
TGTGCCAGCTCATCCCGACGGGCCAACACCGGGGAGCTGTTTTTT
>TRBD1|TRBV6-4|TRBJ2-7|.
CASSDGGQGGSYEQYF
TGTGCCAGCAGTGACGGGGGACAGGGAGGTTCCTACGAGCAGTACTTC
>.|TRBV2|TRBJ1-4|.
CASSGRSPWEPTNEKLFF
TGTGCCAGCAGTGGCAGGAGTCCTTGGGAGCCAACTAATGAAAAACTGTTTTTT
>.|TRBV19|TRBJ1-4|.
CASSMRARVIF
TGTGCCAGTAGTATGAGGGCCCGGGTGATTTTT
>.|TRBV15|TRBJ1-5|.
CATSREGQSNQPQHF
TGTGCCACCAGCAGGGAAGGACAGAGCAATCAGCCCCAGCATTTT
>TRBD2|TRBV5-1|TRBJ2-3|.
CASSFLLRELSTDTQYF
TGCGCCAGCAGCTTTCTTTTGCGGGAGTTGAGCACAGATACGCAGTATTTT
>TRBD1|TRBV5-1|TRBJ2-3|.
CASSPGQGGTDTQYF
TGCGCCAGCAGCCCTGGACAGGGGGGCACAGATACGCAGTATTTT
>.|TRBV7-8|TRBJ2-2|.
CASSLARAANTGELFF
TGTGCCAGCAGCTTAGCACGGGCGGCGAACACCGGGGAGCTGTTTTTT
>TRBD2|TRBV7-3|TRBJ2-5|.
CASSLGLAGTQETQYF
TGTGCCAGCAGCTTAGGACTAGCGGGGACACAAGAGACCCAGTACTTC
>TRBD2|TRBV7-9|TRBJ2-2|.
CASSSRSGGRAAGELFF
TGTGCCAGCAGTTCTAGGTCCGGCGGGAGGGCCGCTGGGGAGCTGTTTTTT
>.|TRBV7-2|TRBJ2-7|once
CASSPYQGYEQYF
TGTGCCAGCAGCCCCTATCAGGGCTACGAGCAGTACTTC
>.|TRBV4-2|TRBJ1-1|.
CASSHPPGLNTEAFF
TGTGCCAGCAGCCACCCACCGGGATTGAACACTGAAGCTTTCTTT
>.|TRBV19|TRBJ2-7|.
CASRIQAFGRDYEQYF
TGTGCCAGTAGAATTCAGGCCTTTGGGCGCGACTACGAGCAGTACTTC
>.|TRBV30|TRBJ2-6|.
CAWGRSGANVLTF
TGTGCCTGGGGACGGTCTGGGGCCAACGTCCTGACTTTC
>TRBD1|TRBV5-4|TRBJ2-7|.
CASSRGTGDTYEQYF
TGTGCCAGCAGTCGCGGGACAGGGGATACCTACGAGCAGTACTTC
>.|TRBV7-8|TRBJ1-2|.
CASRPRAQVPYGYTF
TGTGCCAGCAGGCCCCGGGCCCAGGTTCCCTATGGCTACACCTTC
>.|TRBV30|TRBJ2-3|.
CAWVLGDTQYF
TGTGCCTGGGTCCTGGGGGATACGCAGTATTTT
>.|TRBV27|TRBJ2-2|.
CASSFPRAGELFF
TGTGCCAGCAGTTTCCCCCGCGCCGGGGAGCTGTTTTTT
>.|TRBV7-2|TRBJ2-1|.
CASSLDWGTYNEQFF
TGTGCCAGCAGCTTAGACTGGGGGACCTACAATGAGCAGTTCTTC
>TRBD1|TRBV10-2|TRBJ2-1|.
CAIGQGINEQFF
TGCGCCATCGGACAGGGGATCAATGAGCAGTTCTTC
>TRBD2|TRBV11-2|TRBJ2-1|.
CASSSAGGRGSEQFF
TGTGCCAGCAGTTCGGCGGGAGGGAGGGGTAGTGAGCAGTTCTTC
>.|TRBV7-8|TRBJ2-6|.
CASSGDRNVLTF
TGTGCCAGCAGCGGGGATCGAAACGTCCTGACTTTC
>TRBD2|TRBV19|TRBJ2-3|.
CASKAAGDTQYF
TGTGCCAGTAAGGCAGCGGGGGATACGCAGTATTTT
>.|TRBV4-1|TRBJ2-7|.
CASSPWEGRQYF
TGCGCCAGCAGCCCATGGGAAGGGAGGCAGTACTTC
>.|TRBV7-2|TRBJ2-5|.
CASSQGPETQYF
TGTGCCAGCAGCCAGGGGCCAGAGACCCAGTACTTC
>.|TRBV5-6|TRBJ1-1|once
CASSTESNTEAFF
TGTGCCAGCAGCACAGAAAGCAACACTGAAGCTTTCTTT
>.|TRBV5-4|TRBJ2-7|.
CASSLGGRGAGEQYF
TGTGCCAGCAGCTTGGGCGGCAGGGGCGCGGGGGAGCAGTACTTC
>TRBD2|TRBV5-1|TRBJ2-1|.
CASKGTSGRAADEQFF
TGCGCCAGCAAGGGGACTAGCGGGAGGGCCGCGGATGAGCAGTTCTTC